The 27 T cell receptor beta chains in this list originate from one sample, sequenced in a study of CD8+CD57+ T cells in acquired aplastic anemia. Genomic DNA, the template, was used for profiling of the TCR beta VDJ and CDR3. TCRdb recomputed calls from the reads with MiXCR, one row per CDR3 protein. The repertoire holds roughly 250,000 distinct CDR3 sequences, with 82% as singletons. In patients chosen for sequencing, flow cytometry had shown CD8+CD57+ cell expansion. Material for sequencing was sorted CD4+, CD8+, or CD8+CD57+ T cells (not recorded which) from PBMCs. The receptor set was obtained from a human donor with aplastic anemia.

As regards this clonotype: The germline gene is not matched at one end of the junction; a read error may be the cause. This chain connects TRBV7-9 to TRBJ2-1; TRBD2 matches 9 bases. CDR3 length equals 13 residues. CDR1 and CDR2 (germline): SEHNR, FQNEAQ (reference sequence). CDR3 loop: CASSVQGSGGRVF. The CDR3, as DNA: TGTGCCAGCAGCGTTCAGGGGAGCGGGGGGCGCGTCTTC.

The gene calls are TRBV7-2 and TRBJ2-1; D is possibly TRBD2 (7 bases). Germline CDR1 reads SGHTA; CDR2 reads FQGNSA. V lost 9 bases to trimming and J lost 2 bases, with 14 bases between them. CDR3 length: 14 residues. The CDR3 DNA reads as TGTGCCAGTAGCATAGGGGGGGCCTACAATGAGCAGTTCTTC. This codes for CASSIGGAYNEQFF.

V usage is TRBV7-9 and J usage is TRBJ2-7; D is possibly TRBD1 (7 bases). V was cut by 5 bases and J by 9 bases, with 20 bases left in between. Germline V gene sequence: CDR1 SEHNR, CDR2 FQNEAQ (reference sequence). The CDR3 has 14 residues. The CDR3 coding sequence is TGTGCCAGCAGCCAGGGGGGTACGGCAGTAGGGCAGTACTTC. As protein: CASSQGGTAVGQYF. Looking up the rest from reference TRBV7-9 and TRBJ2-7 gives the full variable domain: DTGVSQNPRHKITKRGQNVTFRCDPISEHNRLYWYRQTLGQGPEFLTYFQNEAQLEKSRLLSDRFSAERPKGSFSTLEIQRTEQGDSAMYLCASSQGGTAVGQYFGPGTRLTVT.

On this clonotype itself: Sequence at one end of the junction differs from germline and may be a read error. The CDR3 nucleotides are TGTACCAGCAGCTTAGAGGGAGGGACCGATACGCAGTATTTT. Protein: CTSSLEGGTDTQYF. V usage is TRBV7-8 and J usage is TRBJ2-3; 7 bases are a match to TRBD2. CDR1 is SGHVS, CDR2 FQNEAQ, per germline. The CDR3 totals 14 residues.

Comment on this clonotype: The junction departs from germline at one end; a sequencing error may be responsible. The rearrangement uses TRBV7-9 and TRBJ1-2; D is undetermined. This CDR3 has 13 amino acids. Germline assignment: CDR1 SEHNR and CDR2 FQNEAQ (reference sequence). Written as DNA, the CDR3 is TGCGCCAGCAGCCAAGGCCTTGCCCGTGGCTTCGCCTTC. Its translation: CASSQGLARGFAF. Complete variable domain (other parts from reference TRBV7-9 and TRBJ1-2): DTGVSQNPRHKITKRGQNVTFRCDPISEHNRLYWYRQTLGQGPEFLTYFQNEAQLEKSRLLSDRFSAERPKGSFSTLEIQRTEQGDSAMYLCASSQGLARGFAFGSGTRLTVV.

This clonotype occurred a few times. The chain combines TRBV5-5 with TRBJ1-2; TRBD1 matches at 8 bases. The CDR3 sequence is 16 residues long. Germline V CDR1 and CDR2: SGHKS, YYEKEE (reference sequence). J was trimmed by 3 bases and V by 3 bases; bases with no gene match: 10. CDR3 nucleotides: TGTGCCAGCAGCTCCTCACAGGGGGGCTTGGACTATGGCTACACCTTC. Protein product: CASSSSQGGLDYGYTF.

J is TRBJ2-3 and V is TRBV7-3; possible D gene TRBD1, 5 bases. TRBJ1-5 matches the DNA end more closely, so the J call is doubtful. In germline, CDR1 is SGHTA, CDR2 FQGTGA. This CDR3 contains 13 residues. The CDR3 reads CASASRGTDTQHF. The DNA of the CDR3 is TGTGCCAGCGCAAGCCGGGGCACAGATACGCAGCATTTT.

The chain is built from TRBV10-3 and TRBJ2-3; 8 bases are a match to TRBD2. Losses at the gene ends were 0 bases for V and 6 bases for J; bases not matched to a gene: 8. The germline gives CDR1 ENHRY, CDR2 SYGVKD. This CDR3 is built from 16 residues. CDR3 in DNA: TGTGCCATCAGTGAGTCGGACGCGGGAGGTCCCGATACGCAGTATTTT. Translated: CAISESDAGGPDTQYF.

The V and J genes are TRBV9 and TRBJ2-1; D remains unclear. CDR1 is SGDLS, CDR2 YYNGEE, per germline. This CDR3 is 11 amino acids long. The V end lost 0 bases, the J end lost 8 bases, and 3 bases lay between the germline ends. CDR3 in amino acids: CASSVGYEQFF. In DNA, the CDR3 is TGTGCCAGCAGCGTAGGTTATGAGCAGTTCTTC. The full variable domain, rest sourced from reference TRBV9 and TRBJ2-1, is DSGVTQTPKHLITATGQRVTLRCSPRSGDLSVYWYQQSLDQGLQFLIQYYNGEERAKGNILERFSAQQFPDLHSELNLSSLELGDSALYFCASSVGYEQFFGPGTRLTVL.

The chain employs TRBV5-4 and TRBJ1-2; TRBD1 might be the D (6 bases). CDR1 and CDR2 (germline): SGHNT, YYREEE (reference sequence). The CDR3 is made up of 12 amino acids. Trimming pared 3 bases from V and 3 bases from J, leaving 6 bases between. The CDR3 bases are TGTGCCAGCAGCTACAGGGACTATGGCTACACCTTC. Encoded protein: CASSYRDYGYTF.

Concerning this clonotype: This may be a read error: a much more frequent sequence differs by one nucleotide. V and J are TRBV2 and TRBJ2-1; tentatively, D is TRBD1 or TRBD2 (6 bases each). The CDR3 consists of 13 residues. V lost 8 bases and J 8 bases, leaving 16 bases between the germline ends. CDR1 is SNHLY, CDR2 FYNNEI, per germline. For the CDR3, the DNA is TGTGCCAGCGGGGACGGGGGCAGAGATGAGCAGTTCTTC. This encodes CASGDGGRDEQFF.

This chain uses TRBV5-1 with TRBJ1-2; D is unresolved. This CDR3 is 13 amino acids long. Germline CDR1 SGHRS, CDR2 YFSETQ. The V end lost 4 bases, the J end lost 10 bases, and 17 bases lay between the germline ends. For the CDR3, the DNA is TGCGCCAGCAGCCAAGGACTTGCAGGTACCTACACCTTC. Encoded protein: CASSQGLAGTYTF.

This chain connects TRBV7-6 to TRBJ1-4; no clear D gene. V dropped 4 bases and J dropped 5 bases, with 14 bases sitting between them. The germline gives CDR1 SGHVS, CDR2 FNYEAQ. The CDR3 is made up of 15 amino acids. CDR3 protein: CASSSRQQVNEKLFF. CDR3 nucleotide sequence: TGTGCCAGCAGCTCGCGGCAGCAAGTGAATGAAAAACTGTTTTTT.

This clonotype was detected only a few times. It may be a read error: a sequence one base away is much more abundant. This chain joins TRBV11-3 and TRBJ2-4, with D possibly matching TRBD1 (6 bases). CDR1 and CDR2 from the germline V gene are SGHNT and YENEEA. Trimming stripped 0 bases from V and 12 bases from J, with 9 bases between. The CDR3 length is 12 residues. CDR3 bases: TGTGCCAGCAGCTTAGATGTGACAGGTCAGTACTTC. As protein: CASSLDVTGQYF.

On this clonotype itself: The CDR3 carries no conserved terminal phenylalanine or tryptophan, so it likely arises from a read error. V and J are TRBV10-3 and TRBJ2-1; TRBD1 aligns across 8 bases. Germline assignment: CDR1 ENHRY and CDR2 SYGVKD. J lost 12 bases, V lost 6 bases, and 19 bases had no gene match. The CDR3 has 16 residues. The CDR3 bases are TGTGCCATCAGCGCAGGGGGCGTACATGATCAACAGGTGCAGTTCTGT. Its translation is CAISAGGVHDQQVQFC.

About this clonotype itself: One end of the junction is discordant with germline, which a read error may explain. V and J are TRBV6-4 and TRBJ1-3; unclear D gene. This CDR3 is built from 15 residues. In germline, CDR1 is MRHNA, CDR2 SNTAGT. The CDR3 loop reads CASRFDANSGNTIYF. The DNA for the CDR3 is TGTGCCAGCAGGTTTGACGCCAACTCTGGAAACACAATATATTTT.

Turning to this clonotype: One junction end disagrees with the germline gene, perhaps due to a read error. The chain is built from TRBV5-1 and TRBJ2-3; D is perhaps TRBD2 (6 bases). Germline V gene lookup returns CDR1 SGHRS and CDR2 YFSETQ. The CDR3 length is 13 residues. CDR3 coding DNA: TGTGCCAGCAGCTTGGAGGGCGCAAATAAGCAGTATTTT. Amino acids: CASSLEGANKQYF.

This clonotype has a single count. The chain combines TRBV9 with TRBJ1-1; D not certain. The V gene's germline CDR1 is SGDLS and CDR2 YYNGEE. Trimming removed 0 bases from V and 0 bases from J, with 9 bases in between. This CDR3 is 15 amino acids long. DNA for the CDR3: TGTGCCAGCAGCGTAGATCCCAGCTTGAACACTGAAGCTTTCTTT. Protein sequence: CASSVDPSLNTEAFF.

This clonotype was seen just once. This chain links TRBV29-1 with TRBJ2-5, with D possibly TRBD1 on 6 matching bases. V was clipped by 0 bases and J by 5 bases, with 16 bases between them. This CDR3 is 15 amino acids long. CDR1 SQVTM and CDR2 ANQGSEA come from the germline V gene. CDR3 DNA sequence: TGCAGCGTTGAAGATCGGCCAGGGGTTGACGAGACCCAGTACTTC. Translated: CSVEDRPGVDETQYF.

As for this clonotype: The CDR3 does not close with the conserved phenylalanine or tryptophan, likely indicating a read error. It is unclear where the CDR3 begins or ends on the DNA, so no DNA is shown, and the CDR3 is as TCRdb lists it. The chain recombines TRBV7-9 with TRBJ1-2; the table's D call, TRBD1, was not checked against the DNA. Termini included, the CDR3 measures 13 amino acids. Germline V gene lookup returns CDR1 SEHNR and CDR2 FQNEAQ (reference sequence). This CDR3 is CASSPDRGRGSGT.

Remarks on this clonotype: A junction boundary mismatches the germline segment, possibly from a read error. The rearrangement uses TRBV9 and TRBJ2-5, with D maybe TRBD2 (5 bases). Germline V CDR1 and CDR2: SGDLS, YYNGEE. This CDR3 is built from 14 residues. DNA of the CDR3: TGTGCCAGCAGCGTAGGAGCGGTCTCCTACAATGAGCACTTC. Protein: CASSVGAVSYNEHF.

Of note for this clonotype: No conserved phenylalanine or tryptophan ends this CDR3, so it is likely a read error. The chain carries TRBV20-1 and TRBJ1-2; weak D call: TRBD1 (5 bases). The CDR3 sequence is 16 residues long. Germline V CDR1 and CDR2: DFQATT, SNEGSKA (reference sequence). The CDR3 nucleotides are TGCAGCGCTAGAGATCAGTATGGGGCCGGAAGCTATGGCTACACCTTA. Its translation: CSARDQYGAGSYGYTL.

This sequence joins TRBV7-2 and TRBJ2-3, with D hard to call. Deletions cut 5 bases from V and 0 bases from J, with 12 bases between. This CDR3 is built from 15 residues. Germline V gene lookup returns CDR1 SGHTA and CDR2 FQGNSA. CDR3 sequence reads: CASSQAITSTDTQYF. CDR3 DNA sequence: TGTGCCAGCAGCCAAGCCATCACCAGCACAGATACGCAGTATTTT.

This clonotype was recorded only once. The chain joins TRBV7-8 to TRBJ1-2; TRBD1 aligns across 7 bases. J lost 10 bases, V lost 3 bases, and 17 bases had no gene match. CDR1 is SGHVS and CDR2 is FQNEAQ in the germline V gene. This CDR3 spans 16 amino acids. For the CDR3, the DNA is TGTGCCAGCAGCTTTCGTCCAGACGGGACAGCCTTTTCCTACACCTTC. Protein sequence: CASSFRPDGTAFSYTF.

The chain links TRBV9 to TRBJ2-3, with 8 nucleotides matching TRBD2. This CDR3 spans 14 amino acids. V lost 0 bases, J lost 13 bases, and 10 bases stayed unmatched. Germline V lookup: CDR1 SGDLS, CDR2 YYNGEE. In nucleotides, the CDR3 is TGTGCCAGCAGCGTAGCACTAGCGGCCGCAAAGAAGTATTTT. It encodes CASSVALAAAKKYF.

V gene TRBV11-1 combines with J gene TRBJ1-2, with TRBD1 identical over 7 bases. The CDR3 is 13 amino acids. The V gene end was trimmed by 7 bases and the J gene end by 6 bases; junction bases not matched to a gene: 8. Germline lookup yields CDR1 SGHAT and CDR2 FQDESV (reference sequence). The CDR3 spells CASKFTGEDGYTF. CDR3 DNA sequence: TGTGCCAGCAAGTTCACAGGGGAGGATGGCTACACCTTC.

On this clonotype itself: Given the absence of the conserved phenylalanine or tryptophan at the CDR3 end, a read error is likely. The DNA is omitted, as the CDR3 cannot be located on it reliably, and the CDR3 follows TCRdb's listing. The genes are TRBV9 and TRBJ2-3. The germline gives CDR1 SGDLS, CDR2 YYNGEE. The CDR3 has 13 amino acids, counting both end residues. CDR3 amino acids: CASSLGSEATQFV.